A single sample is the source of the 31 T cell receptor beta chains below, sequenced in a study of T cell changes during pregnancy in multiple sclerosis. The table came from immunoSEQ multiplex PCR; TCRdb's copy has only in-frame clones and leaves some out. The data contain around 39,000 clones, around 92% of them singletons. The starting material was CD8+ T cells from peripheral blood mononuclear cells, obtained before pregnancy. Receptors originate from a female donor with multiple sclerosis, enrolled in a pregnancy study.

The V gene is TRBV9, the J gene TRBJ1-3, with a weak D call TRBD1 (6 bases). CDR3 size: 15 residues. Trimming shortened V by 0 bases and J by 0 bases, and 7 bases separated the two germline ends. CDR1 is SGDLS, CDR2 YYNGEE, per germline. CDR3 loop: CASSVAGASGNTIYF. The CDR3 DNA reads TGTGCCAGCAGCGTAGCAGGGGCCTCTGGAAACACCATATATTTT.

CDR3 region: CASSLELLQETQYF. CDR3 coding DNA: TGTGCCAGCAGCTTAGAACTACTCCAAGAGACCCAGTACTTC. The rearrangement uses TRBV7-8 and TRBJ2-5; no clear D. There are 14 residues in the CDR3. Trimming pared 1 base from V and 1 base from J, leaving 7 bases between. Germline V CDR1 and CDR2: SGHVS, FQNEAQ.

This chain joins TRBV19 and TRBJ1-5; no clear D gene. The germline gives CDR1 LNHDA, CDR2 SQIVND (reference sequence). The CDR3 length is 14 residues. V was cut by 9 bases and J by 9 bases, with 21 bases left in between. This CDR3 reads CASSSDYWGPPQHF. For the CDR3, the DNA is TGTGCCAGCTCCTCAGACTACTGGGGTCCGCCCCAGCATTTT.

The chain couples TRBV7-2 to TRBJ2-3; 10 bases line up with TRBD2. V shed 1 base and J 0 bases; nucleotides not matched to a gene: 1. CDR1 and CDR2 from the germline V gene are SGHTA and FQGNSA. This CDR3 is built from 16 residues. The CDR3 nucleotides are TGTGCCAGCAGCTTAGTACTAGCGGGGAGCACAGATACGCAGTATTTT. The encoded protein is CASSLVLAGSTDTQYF.

The rearrangement joins TRBV27 to TRBJ1-1; D is perhaps TRBD1 (6 bases). The V end lost 2 bases, the J end lost 8 bases, and 12 bases lay between the germline ends. CDR1 and CDR2 from the germline V gene are MNHEY and SMNVEV (reference sequence). The CDR3 loop spans 13 amino acids. The CDR3 coding sequence is TGTGCCAGCAGTTTACGCCCGGGACAAGAAGCTTTCTTT. This codes for CASSLRPGQEAFF.

CDR3 sequence reads: CAWTSGTYNEQFF. CDR3 DNA sequence: TGTGCCTGGACTTCCGGGACCTACAATGAGCAGTTCTTC. The V and J genes are TRBV30 and TRBJ2-1; TRBD2 is a possible D gene (5 bases). The V end lost 4 bases, the J end lost 2 bases, and 9 bases lay between the germline ends. The CDR3 is 13 residues long. The germline CDR1 and CDR2 sequences are GTSNPN and SVGIG (reference sequence).

The rearrangement joins TRBV7-9 to TRBJ1-1, with D tentatively TRBD1 (5 bases). CDR1 is SEHNR and CDR2 is FQNEAQ in the germline V gene (reference sequence). The ends were cut back, 7 bases at V and 5 bases at J, with 23 bases in the middle. The CDR3 is 16 amino acids. The CDR3 here is CASTLSTSSRGTEAFF. CDR3 nucleotides: TGTGCCAGCACCCTTTCAACTTCCTCAAGGGGAACTGAAGCTTTCTTT.

The chain uses TRBV6-5 and TRBJ1-1, with D hard to call. Germline CDR1 reads MNHEY; CDR2 reads SVGAGI. The CDR3 runs 14 residues. The V and J ends lost 3 bases and 4 bases respectively, with 12 bases between them. CDR3 residues: CASSYSGVGTEAFF. The CDR3 bases are TGTGCCAGCAGTTATAGCGGGGTAGGCACTGAAGCTTTCTTT.

The rearrangement uses TRBV27 and TRBJ2-7; TRBD2 matches 7 bases. The CDR3 extends over 15 amino acids. CDR1 and CDR2 from the germline V gene are MNHEY and SMNVEV (reference sequence). The V gene end was trimmed by 3 bases and the J gene end by 3 bases; junction bases not matched to a gene: 8. CDR3: CASSLGGNRNYEQYF. For the CDR3, the DNA is TGTGCCAGCAGTTTGGGAGGGAATCGAAACTACGAGCAGTACTTC.

The gene calls are TRBV25-1 and TRBJ1-2; TRBD1 aligns across 10 bases. Germline CDR1 is MGHDK and CDR2 is SYGVNS. The CDR3 runs to 14 residues. V was clipped by 6 bases and J by 8 bases; unmatched bases: 9. The CDR3 region has the DNA TGTGCCAGCAGCCCTTTGGGACAGGGGAGCGGCTACACCTTC. Protein product: CASSPLGQGSGYTF.

This clone has just one count. V usage is TRBV15 and J usage is TRBJ2-4, with a tentative D call TRBD1 (6 bases). Germline CDR1 reads LNHNV; CDR2 reads YYDKDF (reference sequence). This CDR3 has 12 amino acids. Between the trimmed V and J ends, which lost 10 bases and 3 bases, there was a span of 10 bases. CDR3 sequence: CAIGGRKNIQYF. CDR3 bases: TGTGCCATAGGGGGTCGCAAAAACATTCAGTACTTC.

The J gene is TRBJ1-2, the V gene TRBV25-1; D is perhaps TRBD1 (6 bases). Trimming stripped 2 bases from V and 5 bases from J, with 12 bases between. Germline CDR1 is MGHDK and CDR2 is SYGVNS. The CDR3 has 14 residues. The CDR3 region has the DNA TGTGCCAGCAGTGAACCGACAGGTTTTTATGGCTACACCTTC. As protein: CASSEPTGFYGYTF.

The V gene is TRBV21-1, the J gene TRBJ2-7; the table's D call TRBD1 went unverified against the DNA. TRBV21-1 corresponds to a pseudogene. The CDR3 runs to 12 residues. The CDR3 loop reads CATFRGPYEQYF. The CDR3, as DNA: TGTGCCACCTTCAGGGGGCCCTACGAGCAGTACTTC.

The rearrangement joins TRBV27 to TRBJ1-4; 9 positions agree with TRBD1. The CDR3 is 15 residues long. The trim removed 7 bases at V and 6 bases at J, leaving 9 bases unmatched. Germline V gene sequence: CDR1 MNHEY, CDR2 SMNVEV (reference sequence). In nucleotides, the CDR3 is TGTGCCAGCAAGACCGCGGGACAGGGTTATGAAAAACTGTTTTTT. This encodes CASKTAGQGYEKLFF. Drawing the rest from reference TRBV27 and TRBJ1-4, the complete variable domain is EAQVTQNPRYLITVTGKKLTVTCSQNMNHEYMSWYRQDPGLGLRQIYYSMNVEVTDKGDVPEGYKVSRKEKRNFPLILESPSPNQTSLYFCASKTAGQGYEKLFFGSGTQLSVL.

The chain combines TRBV6-1 with TRBJ1-2; a weak D match, TRBD1 (5 bases). V was shortened by 4 bases and J by 5 bases, with 11 bases between the two germline ends. The germline V gene encodes CDR1 MNHNS and CDR2 SASEGT. The CDR3 is made up of 13 amino acids. Here the CDR3 reads CASSGQSDYGYTF. The DNA of the CDR3 is TGTGCCAGCAGTGGACAGAGTGATTATGGCTACACCTTC.

This chain connects TRBV27 to TRBJ2-7; the match to TRBD1 covers 12 bases. Trimming at V came to 3 bases and at J to 5 bases, leaving 5 bases not matched to a gene. The CDR3 loop spans 15 amino acids. Looked up from germline, CDR1 is MNHEY and CDR2 is SMNVEV (reference sequence). This CDR3 reads CASSFRGQGADEQYF. CDR3 sequence (DNA): TGTGCCAGCAGTTTCAGGGGACAGGGGGCAGACGAGCAGTACTTC.

The CDR3 is CASSSGAGKYQETQYF. The CDR3, as DNA: TGTGCCAGCAGCTCTGGTGCAGGTAAATACCAAGAGACCCAGTACTTC. The chain is built from TRBV5-4 and TRBJ2-5, with D hard to call. Trimming left V 3 bases short and J 0 bases short, with 15 bases between. Germline V CDR1 and CDR2: SGHNT, YYREEE (reference sequence). This CDR3 has 16 residues.

This clone was picked up one time. The chain combines TRBV5-6 with TRBJ1-1; possibly TRBD1 for D (5 bases). The germline V gene encodes CDR1 SGHDT and CDR2 YYEEEE. Trimming took off 0 bases at V and 2 bases at J, with 11 bases between the two ends. This CDR3 has 15 residues. In nucleotides, the CDR3 is TGTGCCAGCAGCTTGGCGGGGGTGGGCAACACTGAAGCTTTCTTT. It yields the protein CASSLAGVGNTEAFF. The whole variable domain, remainder taken from reference TRBV5-6 and TRBJ1-1, is DAGVTQSPTHLIKTRGQQVTLRCSPKSGHDTVSWYQQALGQGPQFIFQYYEEEERQRGNFPDRFSGHQFPNYSSELNVNALLLGDSALYLCASSLAGVGNTEAFFGQGTRLTVV.

CDR3 sequence reads: CASRGQGLAAYEQYF. CDR3 DNA: TGTGCCAGCAGAGGTCAAGGACTAGCGGCCTACGAGCAGTACTTC. This sequence joins TRBV7-9 and TRBJ2-7, with 10 bases matching TRBD2. This CDR3 is 15 amino acids long. Per the germline V gene, CDR1 is SEHNR and CDR2 is FQNEAQ (reference sequence). With 6 bases clipped from V and 2 bases from J, the junction kept 7 bases outside the gene matches.

This rearrangement joins TRBV11-2 to TRBJ1-6; no clear D gene. Germline lookup yields CDR1 SGHAT and CDR2 FQNNGV. V was pared by 6 bases and J by 7 bases, with 19 bases between. The length of the CDR3 is 16 residues. The CDR3 sequence: CASSIPSPGANSPLHF. CDR3 nucleotides: TGTGCCAGCAGTATCCCCTCTCCGGGAGCCAATTCACCCCTCCACTTT. The complete variable domain, with remaining parts taken from reference TRBV11-2 and TRBJ1-6, reads EAGVAQSPRYKIIEKRQSVAFWCNPISGHATLYWYQQILGQGPKLLIQFQNNGVVDDSQLPKDRFSAERLKGVDSTLKIQPAKLEDSAVYLCASSIPSPGANSPLHFGNGTRLTVT.

J is TRBJ1-6 and V is TRBV14; 7 nucleotides match TRBD1. The CDR3 has 17 residues. Germline trimming cut 4 bases from V and 3 bases from J; bases unmatched to any gene: 9. Germline V gene data show CDR1 as SGHDN and CDR2 as FVKESK. For the CDR3, the DNA is TGTGCCAGCAGCCGAGACGGGACAGCTTACTATAATTCACCCCTCCACTTT. Translation: CASSRDGTAYYNSPLHF.

On this clone itself: The junction differs from germline at one of its ends, possibly a read error. V is TRBV10-3 and J is TRBJ2-2, with 15 bases fitting TRBD2. The CDR3 spans 15 residues. Germline-derived CDR1 and CDR2 are ENHRY and SYGVKD. The DNA of the CDR3 is TGTGCCAGCAGTGGACTAGCGGGGGGGCCCGGGGAGCTGTTTTTT. It is translated as CASSGLAGGPGELFF.

V gene TRBV2 combines with J gene TRBJ2-1, with 12 positions matching TRBD2. The CDR3 runs 14 residues. The trim removed 8 bases at V and 4 bases at J, leaving 3 bases unmatched. Germline CDR1 and CDR2: SNHLY and FYNNEI. The CDR3 sequence is CASLGTSGYNEQFF. CDR3 DNA: TGTGCCAGCCTAGGGACTAGCGGGTACAATGAGCAGTTCTTC. The entire variable domain, with the rest obtained from reference TRBV2 and TRBJ2-1, is as follows: EPEVTQTPSHQVTQMGQEVILRCVPISNHLYFYWYRQILGQKVEFLVSFYNNEISEKSEIFDDQFSVERPDGSNFTLKIRSTKLEDSAMYFCASLGTSGYNEQFFGPGTRLTVL.

This clone has just one count. The CDR3 reads CASSVRVAGIDNEQFF. The CDR3 bases are TGTGCCAGCAGCGTAAGGGTAGCGGGGATCGACAATGAGCAGTTCTTC. V is TRBV9 and J is TRBJ2-1, with 8 nucleotides matching TRBD2. CDR3 length equals 16 residues. The V gene's germline CDR1 is SGDLS and CDR2 YYNGEE. V trimming: 1 base; J trimming: 5 bases; junction bases outside the gene matches: 8.

The rearrangement links TRBV7-9 to TRBJ2-1; 8 bases map to TRBD2. CDR3 length: 12 amino acids. J lost 12 bases, V lost 5 bases, and 6 bases had no gene match. CDR1 and CDR2 (germline): SEHNR, FQNEAQ (reference sequence). The CDR3 DNA is TGTGCCAGCAGCGCGGGAGGAGAATGGCAGTTCTTC. This codes for CASSAGGEWQFF.

The chain joins TRBV27 to TRBJ1-4; D remains ambiguous. Between the trimmed V and J ends, which lost 6 bases and 6 bases, there was a span of 8 bases. Germline CDR1 and CDR2: MNHEY and SMNVEV (reference sequence). The CDR3 has 12 amino acids. The DNA for the CDR3 is TGTGCCAGCAGCGCTAGCGATGAAAAACTGTTTTTT. Protein product: CASSASDEKLFF.

The DNA of the CDR3 is TGTGCCAGCAGCTCAACACCGGGACAGCGCCAAAGGGAGGAAAAACTGTTTTTT. Residues: CASSSTPGQRQREEKLFF. The rearrangement links TRBV7-6 to TRBJ1-4; 7 nucleotides line up with TRBD1. The J segment lost 8 bases and the V segment lost 4 bases, leaving 19 bases of the junction unmatched. Per germline, CDR1 SGHVS and CDR2 FNYEAQ. CDR3 length: 18 amino acids.

V and J are TRBV9 and TRBJ1-2, with 8 bases aligning to TRBD1. The germline V gene encodes CDR1 SGDLS and CDR2 YYNGEE. CDR3 length: 17 amino acids. V was pared by 0 bases and J by 8 bases, with 15 bases of the junction left unmatched. The CDR3 DNA sequence: TGTGCCAGCAGCGTAGGCCCACAGGGGGGAGTTCCCAACGGCTACACCTTC. It specifies CASSVGPQGGVPNGYTF.

This chain uses TRBV7-5 with TRBJ2-7; no DNA check was done on the table's D call, TRBD2. TRBV7-5 is described as a pseudogene. The CDR3 spans 14 residues. In DNA, the CDR3 is TGTGTCAGCAGAGACGAGGGACTCCCCTACGAGCAGTACTTC. Residues: CVSRDEGLPYEQYF.

This rearrangement joins TRBV14 to TRBJ2-1; a weak D match, TRBD1 (6 bases). Trimming shortened V by 5 bases and J by 7 bases, and 12 bases separated the two germline ends. The length of the CDR3 is 13 residues. Germline CDR1 reads SGHDN; CDR2 reads FVKESK. The CDR3 region has the DNA TGTGCCAGCAGCGTCTACAGGGCAAATGAGCAGTTCTTC. It is translated as CASSVYRANEQFF.

The V call is TRBV7-6, the J call TRBJ2-1; 10 bases agree with TRBD2. Germline CDR1 SGHVS, CDR2 FNYEAQ. The V segment lost 2 bases and the J segment 8 bases; nucleotides outside the gene matches: 9. The CDR3 extends over 16 amino acids. The CDR3 here is CASSLKIAGGGDEQFF. The DNA of the CDR3 is TGTGCCAGCAGCTTAAAAATAGCGGGAGGTGGTGATGAGCAGTTCTTC.